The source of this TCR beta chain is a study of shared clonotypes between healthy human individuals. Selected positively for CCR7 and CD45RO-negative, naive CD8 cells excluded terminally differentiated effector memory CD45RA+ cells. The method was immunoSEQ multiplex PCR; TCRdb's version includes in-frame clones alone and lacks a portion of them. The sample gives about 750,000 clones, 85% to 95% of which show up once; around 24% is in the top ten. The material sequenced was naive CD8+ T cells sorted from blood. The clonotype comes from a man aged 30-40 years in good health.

The CDR3, as DNA: TGTGCCACGACGGGGGGCTCCTACAATGAGCAGTTCTTC. Amino acids: CATTGGSYNEQFF. This chain joins TRBV2 and TRBJ2-1; TRBD2 matches at 7 bases. The CDR3 has 13 amino acids. Germline values: CDR1 SNHLY, CDR2 FYNNEI. The ends lost 10 bases at V and 0 bases at J; junction bases unmatched: 3.